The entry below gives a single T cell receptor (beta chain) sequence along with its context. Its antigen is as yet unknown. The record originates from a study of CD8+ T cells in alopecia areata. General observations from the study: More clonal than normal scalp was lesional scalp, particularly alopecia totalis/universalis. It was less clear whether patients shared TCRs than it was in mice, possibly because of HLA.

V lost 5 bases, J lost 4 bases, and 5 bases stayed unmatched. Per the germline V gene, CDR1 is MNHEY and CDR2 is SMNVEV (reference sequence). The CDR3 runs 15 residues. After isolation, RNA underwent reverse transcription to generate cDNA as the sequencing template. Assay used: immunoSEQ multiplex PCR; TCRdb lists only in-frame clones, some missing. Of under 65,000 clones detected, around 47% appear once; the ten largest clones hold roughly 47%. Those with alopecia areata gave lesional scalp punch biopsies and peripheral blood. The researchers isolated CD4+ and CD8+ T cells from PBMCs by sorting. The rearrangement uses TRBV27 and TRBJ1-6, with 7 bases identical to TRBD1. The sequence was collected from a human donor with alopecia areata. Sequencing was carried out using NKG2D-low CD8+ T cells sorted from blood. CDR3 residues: CASSPGTAYNSPLHF. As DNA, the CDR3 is TGTGCCAGCAGTCCCGGGACAGCATATAATTCACCCCTCCACTTT.